This T cell receptor beta chain was recorded in a study of blood T cell repertoires in COVID-19. V dropped 5 bases and J dropped 8 bases, with 10 bases sitting between them. The CDR3 is made up of 13 amino acids. TCRdb's table, derived via immunoSEQ multiplex PCR, lists solely in-frame clones and lacks some. Found here are roughly 80,000 clones, about 85% of them singletons; the top ten hold about 5.8%. Sequenced input: peripheral blood. V and J are TRBV12-3 or TRBV12-4 and TRBJ1-6, with D perhaps TRBD1 (5 bases). The TCR was taken from a man between 60 and 75 years old with active or convalescent COVID-19. In DNA, the CDR3 is TGTGCCAGCAGTCTTTGGGGGGATTCACCCCTCCACTTT. Protein product: CASSLWGDSPLHF.